A selection of T cell receptor beta chains follows, all from one sample in a study of Graves' ophthalmopathy and Graves' hyperthyroidism. A single record per CDR3 protein comes from TCRdb applying MiXCR to the multiplex PCR reads. The sample carries over a million distinct CDR3 sequences, about two fifths recorded once. The sample comprised peripheral blood or thyroid tissue (not recorded which). The source of these receptors is an adult man with Graves' hyperthyroidism. The CDR3 runs from the conserved cysteine through the conserved F or W. A D gene is named only where the DNA matches it firmly. Clone size is stated in some rows and not others, as once, few, many or a class when expanded.

CDR3 protein,CDR3 DNA,J gene,V gene,clone size,D gene
CASSFRLALGETQYF,TGTGCCAGCAGTTTTCGACTAGCCTTGGGTGAGACCCAGTACTTC,TRBJ2-5,TRBV7-9,few,TRBD2
CASSPPGQGTGYTF,TGTGCCAGCAGCCCCCCGGGACAGGGGACCGGCTACACCTTC,TRBJ1-2,TRBV6-6,few,TRBD1
CASSERTVYTYEQYF,TGTGCCAGCAGTGAACGGACGGTCTATACCTACGAGCAGTACTTC,TRBJ2-7,TRBV2,many,.
CASRTTGRLSSIQPQHF,TGTGCCAGCAGGACAACCGGGAGACTCTCGTCCATCCAGCCCCAGCATTTT,TRBJ1-5,TRBV6-5,.,.
CAIRGRDGTEAFF,TGTGCCATCAGGGGCAGGGACGGGACTGAAGCTTTCTTT,TRBJ1-1,TRBV10-3,once,.
CASSFYGENYGYTF,TGTGCCAGCAGTTTCTACGGCGAAAACTATGGCTACACCTTC,TRBJ1-2,TRBV12-3/TRBV12-4,many,.
CASSLTGADSPLHF,TGTGCCAGCAGCTTGACAGGGGCAGATTCACCCCTCCACTTT,TRBJ1-6,TRBV7-9,.,TRBD1
CATRLQPNTEAFF,TGCGCCACCCGGTTACAGCCGAACACTGAAGCTTTCTTT,TRBJ1-1,TRBV5-1,many,.
CASSPPGLAGSYEQYF,TGTGCCAGCAGCCCACCGGGACTAGCGGGTTCCTACGAGCAGTACTTC,TRBJ2-7,TRBV7-2,many,TRBD2
CSQDSGQDKQYF,TGCAGCCAAGATTCTGGACAGGACAAGCAGTACTTC,TRBJ2-7,TRBV29-1,.,TRBD1
CASSEWTGSYQPQHF,TGTGCCAGCAGCGAATGGACAGGGAGTTATCAGCCCCAGCATTTT,TRBJ1-5,TRBV7-2,many,TRBD1
CASFSAGAANTGELFF,TGTGCCAGCTTTAGCGCGGGGGCCGCGAACACCGGGGAGCTGTTTTTT,TRBJ2-2,TRBV28,.,.
CSARKTGRPGELFF,TGCAGTGCTAGAAAGACAGGGAGGCCCGGGGAGCTGTTTTTT,TRBJ2-2,TRBV20-1,.,.
CASMRTVYGYTF,TGTGCCAGCATGAGGACGGTCTATGGCTACACCTTC,TRBJ1-2,TRBV6-5,.,.
CSARDFFRGLANEKLFF,TGCAGTGCTAGAGATTTTTTCAGGGGGCTGGCTAATGAAAAACTGTTTTTT,TRBJ1-4,TRBV20-1,.,TRBD1